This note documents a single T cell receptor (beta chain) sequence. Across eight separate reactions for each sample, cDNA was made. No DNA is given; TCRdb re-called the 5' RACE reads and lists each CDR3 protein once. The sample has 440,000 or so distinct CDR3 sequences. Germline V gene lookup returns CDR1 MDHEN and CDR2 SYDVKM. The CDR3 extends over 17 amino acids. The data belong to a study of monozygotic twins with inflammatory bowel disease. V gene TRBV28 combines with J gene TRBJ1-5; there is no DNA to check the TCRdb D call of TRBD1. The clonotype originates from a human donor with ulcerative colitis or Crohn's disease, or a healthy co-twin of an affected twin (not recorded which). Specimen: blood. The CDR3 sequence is CASSLGQGNLRNQPQHF.